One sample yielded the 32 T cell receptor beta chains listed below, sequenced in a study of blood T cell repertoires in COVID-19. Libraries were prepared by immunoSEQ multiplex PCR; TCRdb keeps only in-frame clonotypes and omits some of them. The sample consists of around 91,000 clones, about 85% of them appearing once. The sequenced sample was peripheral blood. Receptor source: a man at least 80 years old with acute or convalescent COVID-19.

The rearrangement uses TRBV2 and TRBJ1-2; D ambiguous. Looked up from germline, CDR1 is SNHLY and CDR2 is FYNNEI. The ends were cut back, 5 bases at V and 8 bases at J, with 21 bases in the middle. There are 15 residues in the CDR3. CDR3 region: CASSTDPQREEGYTF. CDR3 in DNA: TGTGCCAGCAGTACAGATCCCCAACGGGAGGAAGGCTACACCTTC.

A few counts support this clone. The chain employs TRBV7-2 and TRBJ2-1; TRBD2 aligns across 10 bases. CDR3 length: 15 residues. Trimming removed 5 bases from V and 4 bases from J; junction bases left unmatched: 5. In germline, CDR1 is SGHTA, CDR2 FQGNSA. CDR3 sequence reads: CASSQLAGQYNEQFF. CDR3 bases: TGTGCCAGCAGCCAACTAGCGGGGCAGTACAATGAGCAGTTCTTC.

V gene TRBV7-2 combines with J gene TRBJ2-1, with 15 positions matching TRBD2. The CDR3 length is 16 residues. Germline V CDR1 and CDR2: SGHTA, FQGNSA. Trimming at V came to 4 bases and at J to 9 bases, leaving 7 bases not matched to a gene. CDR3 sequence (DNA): TGTGCCAGCAGCTCACCCGGACTAGCGGGAGGGGGTGAGCAGTTCTTC. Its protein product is CASSSPGLAGGGEQFF.

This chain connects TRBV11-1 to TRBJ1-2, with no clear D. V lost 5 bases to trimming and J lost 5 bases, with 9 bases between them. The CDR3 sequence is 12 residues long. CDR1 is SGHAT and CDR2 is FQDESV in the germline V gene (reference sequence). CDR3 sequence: CASSHREYGYTF. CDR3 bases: TGTGCCAGCAGCCATCGGGAGTATGGCTACACCTTC.

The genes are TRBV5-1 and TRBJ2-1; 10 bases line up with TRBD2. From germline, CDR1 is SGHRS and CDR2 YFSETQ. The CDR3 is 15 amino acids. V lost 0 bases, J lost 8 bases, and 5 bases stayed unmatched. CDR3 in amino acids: CASSLDPSGSYEQFF. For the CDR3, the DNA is TGCGCCAGCAGCTTGGATCCTAGCGGGAGTTATGAGCAGTTCTTC.

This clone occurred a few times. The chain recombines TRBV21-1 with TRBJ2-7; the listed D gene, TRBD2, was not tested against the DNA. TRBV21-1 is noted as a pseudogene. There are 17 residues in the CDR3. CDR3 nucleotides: TGTGCCAGCAGCAAATACGGTCCTTGGACTAGACCCTACGAGCAGTACTTC. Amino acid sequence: CASSKYGPWTRPYEQYF.

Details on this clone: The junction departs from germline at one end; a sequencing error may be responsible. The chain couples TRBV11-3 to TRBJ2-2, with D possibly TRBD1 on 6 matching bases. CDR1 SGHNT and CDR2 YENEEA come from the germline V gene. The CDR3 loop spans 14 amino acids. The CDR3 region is CASSATGLTGELLF. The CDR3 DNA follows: TGTGCCAGCAGCGCCACAGGGCTCACCGGGGAGCTGCTTTTT. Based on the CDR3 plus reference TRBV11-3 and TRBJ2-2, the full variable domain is EAGVVQSPRYKIIEKKQPVAFWCNPISGHNTLYWYLQNLGQGPELLIRYENEEAVDDSQLPKDRFSAERLKGVDSTLKIQPAELGDSAVYLCASSATGLTGELLFGEGSRLTVL.

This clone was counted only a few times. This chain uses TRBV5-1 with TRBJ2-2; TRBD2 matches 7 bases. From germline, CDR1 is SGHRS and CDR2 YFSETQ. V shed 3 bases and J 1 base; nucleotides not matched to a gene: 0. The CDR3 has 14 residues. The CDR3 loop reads CASSSSGNTGELFF. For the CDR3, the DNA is TGCGCCAGCAGCTCTAGCGGGAACACCGGGGAGCTGTTTTTT. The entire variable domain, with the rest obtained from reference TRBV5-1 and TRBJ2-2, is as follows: KAGVTQTPRYLIKTRGQQVTLSCSPISGHRSVSWYQQTPGQGLQFLFEYFSETQRNKGNFPGRFSGRQFSNSRSEMNVSTLELGDSALYLCASSSSGNTGELFFGEGSRLTVL.

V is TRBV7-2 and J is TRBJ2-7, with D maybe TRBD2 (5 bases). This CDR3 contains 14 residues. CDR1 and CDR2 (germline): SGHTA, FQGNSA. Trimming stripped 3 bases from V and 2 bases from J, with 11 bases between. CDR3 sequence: CASSFSGKPYEQYF. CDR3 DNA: TGTGCCAGCAGCTTCTCGGGAAAGCCCTACGAGCAGTACTTC.

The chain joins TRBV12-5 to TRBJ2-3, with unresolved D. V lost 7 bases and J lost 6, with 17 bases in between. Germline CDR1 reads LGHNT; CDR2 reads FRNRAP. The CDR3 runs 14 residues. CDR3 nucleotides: TGTGCTAGTGCCCCCGTTCTTCGCGAGGATACGCAGTATTTT. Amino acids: CASAPVLREDTQYF. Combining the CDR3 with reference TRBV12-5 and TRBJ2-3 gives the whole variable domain DARVTQTPRHKVTEMGQEVTMRCQPILGHNTVFWYRQTMMQGLELLAYFRNRAPLDDSGMPKDRFSAEMPDATLATLKIQPSEPRDSAVYFCASAPVLREDTQYFGPGTRLTVL.

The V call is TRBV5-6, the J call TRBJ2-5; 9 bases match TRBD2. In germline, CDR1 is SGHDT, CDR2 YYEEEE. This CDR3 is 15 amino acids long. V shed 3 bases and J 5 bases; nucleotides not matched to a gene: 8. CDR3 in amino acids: CASSWGGRAAETQYF. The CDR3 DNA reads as TGTGCCAGCAGCTGGGGCGGGAGGGCAGCGGAGACCCAGTACTTC. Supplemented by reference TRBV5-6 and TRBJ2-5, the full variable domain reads DAGVTQSPTHLIKTRGQQVTLRCSPKSGHDTVSWYQQALGQGPQFIFQYYEEEERQRGNFPDRFSGHQFPNYSSELNVNALLLGDSALYLCASSWGGRAAETQYFGPGTRLLVL.

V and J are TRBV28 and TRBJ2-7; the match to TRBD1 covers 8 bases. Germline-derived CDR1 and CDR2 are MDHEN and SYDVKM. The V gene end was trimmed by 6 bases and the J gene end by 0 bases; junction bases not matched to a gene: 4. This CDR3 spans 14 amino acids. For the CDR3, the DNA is TGTGCCAGCAGACGCGGGACAGGCTCCTACGAGCAGTACTTC. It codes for CASRRGTGSYEQYF.

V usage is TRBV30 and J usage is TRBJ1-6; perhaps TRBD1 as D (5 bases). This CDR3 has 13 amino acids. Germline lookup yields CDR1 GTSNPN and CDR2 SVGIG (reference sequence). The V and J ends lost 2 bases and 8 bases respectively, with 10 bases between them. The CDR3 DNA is TGTGCCTGGAGTCCAGGGTTAGATTCACCCCTCCACTTT. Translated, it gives CAWSPGLDSPLHF.

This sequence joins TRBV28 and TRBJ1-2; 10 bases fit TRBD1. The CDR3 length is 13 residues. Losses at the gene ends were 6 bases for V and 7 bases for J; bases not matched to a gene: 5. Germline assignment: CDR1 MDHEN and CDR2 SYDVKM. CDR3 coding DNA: TGTGCCAGCAGCCAGACAGGGGGCCTTGGCTACACCTTC. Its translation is CASSQTGGLGYTF.

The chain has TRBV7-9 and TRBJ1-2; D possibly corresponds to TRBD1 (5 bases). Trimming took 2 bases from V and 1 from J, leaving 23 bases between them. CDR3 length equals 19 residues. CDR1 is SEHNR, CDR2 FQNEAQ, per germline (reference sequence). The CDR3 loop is CASSLSRPGPRDFNYGYTF. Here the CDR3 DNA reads TGTGCCAGCAGCTTATCAAGACCCGGGCCCAGGGATTTTAACTATGGCTACACCTTC.

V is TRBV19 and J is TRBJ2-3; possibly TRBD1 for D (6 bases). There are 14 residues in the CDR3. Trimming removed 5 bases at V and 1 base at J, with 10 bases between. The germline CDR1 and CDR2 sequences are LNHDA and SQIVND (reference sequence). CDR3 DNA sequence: TGTGCCAGTAGTCCCGGACAGCGCACAGATACGCAGTATTTT. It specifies CASSPGQRTDTQYF.

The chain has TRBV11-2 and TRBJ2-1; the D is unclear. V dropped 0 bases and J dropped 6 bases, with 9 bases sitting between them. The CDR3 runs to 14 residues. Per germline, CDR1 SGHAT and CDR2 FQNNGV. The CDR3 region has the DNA TGTGCCAGCAGCTTAGAGGTTAGCCTCAATGAGCAGTTCTTC. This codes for CASSLEVSLNEQFF.

CDR3 in DNA: TGTGCCAGCAGTCCCCCGACTAGCTCCGAGCAGTTCTTC. It codes for CASSPPTSSEQFF. This chain uses TRBV6-2 or TRBV6-3 with TRBJ2-1; 7 bases match TRBD2. The CDR3 has 13 amino acids. Per the germline V gene, CDR1 is MNHEY and CDR2 is SVGEGT. V lost 5 bases, J lost 10 bases, and 8 bases stayed unmatched.

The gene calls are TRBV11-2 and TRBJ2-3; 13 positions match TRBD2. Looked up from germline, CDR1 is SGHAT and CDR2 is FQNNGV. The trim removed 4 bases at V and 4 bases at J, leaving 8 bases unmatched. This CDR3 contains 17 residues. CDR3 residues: CASSSTSGRVLSDTQYF. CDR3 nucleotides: TGTGCCAGCAGCTCCACTAGCGGGAGGGTTTTGTCAGATACGCAGTATTTT. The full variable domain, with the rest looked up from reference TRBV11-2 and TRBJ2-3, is EAGVAQSPRYKIIEKRQSVAFWCNPISGHATLYWYQQILGQGPKLLIQFQNNGVVDDSQLPKDRFSAERLKGVDSTLKIQPAKLEDSAVYLCASSSTSGRVLSDTQYFGPGTRLTVL.

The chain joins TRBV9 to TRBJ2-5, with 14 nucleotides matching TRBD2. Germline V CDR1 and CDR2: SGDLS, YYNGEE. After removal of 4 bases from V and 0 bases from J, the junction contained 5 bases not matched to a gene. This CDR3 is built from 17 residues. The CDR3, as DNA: TGTGCCAGCAGCCCAGGGACTAGCGGGAGCCACCAAGAGACCCAGTACTTC. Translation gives CASSPGTSGSHQETQYF.

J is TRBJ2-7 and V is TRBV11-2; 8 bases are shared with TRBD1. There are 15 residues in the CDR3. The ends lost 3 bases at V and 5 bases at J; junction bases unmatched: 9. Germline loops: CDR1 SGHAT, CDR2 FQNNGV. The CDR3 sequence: CASSFRGQALDEQYF. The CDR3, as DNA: TGTGCCAGCAGCTTTCGGGGACAGGCGCTCGACGAGCAGTACTTC. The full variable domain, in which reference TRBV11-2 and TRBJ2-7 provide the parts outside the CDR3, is EAGVAQSPRYKIIEKRQSVAFWCNPISGHATLYWYQQILGQGPKLLIQFQNNGVVDDSQLPKDRFSAERLKGVDSTLKIQPAKLEDSAVYLCASSFRGQALDEQYFGPGTRLTVT.

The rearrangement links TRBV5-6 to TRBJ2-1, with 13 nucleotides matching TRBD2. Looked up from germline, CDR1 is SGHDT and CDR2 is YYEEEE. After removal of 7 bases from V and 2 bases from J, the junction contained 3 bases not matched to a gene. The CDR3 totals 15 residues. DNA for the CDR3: TGTGCCAGCTCCGGACTAGCGGGGGCCTACAATGAGCAGTTCTTC. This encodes CASSGLAGAYNEQFF. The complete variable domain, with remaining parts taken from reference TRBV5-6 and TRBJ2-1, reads DAGVTQSPTHLIKTRGQQVTLRCSPKSGHDTVSWYQQALGQGPQFIFQYYEEEERQRGNFPDRFSGHQFPNYSSELNVNALLLGDSALYLCASSGLAGAYNEQFFGPGTRLTVL.

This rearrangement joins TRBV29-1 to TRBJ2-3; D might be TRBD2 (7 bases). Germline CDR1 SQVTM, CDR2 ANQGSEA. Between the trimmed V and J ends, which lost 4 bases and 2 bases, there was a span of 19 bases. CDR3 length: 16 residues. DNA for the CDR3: TGCAGCGTTGTGGGGGGGCAGTCCTTCACCACAGATACGCAGTATTTT. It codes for CSVVGGQSFTTDTQYF.

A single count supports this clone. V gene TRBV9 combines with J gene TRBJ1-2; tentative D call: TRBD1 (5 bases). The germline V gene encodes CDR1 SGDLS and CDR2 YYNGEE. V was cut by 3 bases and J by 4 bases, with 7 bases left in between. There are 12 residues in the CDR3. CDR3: CASSGGSYGYTF. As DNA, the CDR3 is TGTGCCAGCAGCGGGGGCAGCTATGGCTACACCTTC.

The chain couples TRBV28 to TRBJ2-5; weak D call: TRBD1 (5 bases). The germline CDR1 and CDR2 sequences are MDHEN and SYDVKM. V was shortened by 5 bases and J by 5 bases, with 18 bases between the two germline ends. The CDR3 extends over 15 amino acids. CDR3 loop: CASSPQQAGQETQYF. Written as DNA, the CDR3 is TGTGCCAGCAGTCCCCAGCAGGCAGGGCAGGAGACCCAGTACTTC. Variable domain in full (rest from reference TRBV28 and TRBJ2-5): DVKVTQSSRYLVKRTGEKVFLECVQDMDHENMFWYRQDPGLGLRLIYFSYDVKMKEKGDIPEGYSVSREKKERFSLILESASTNQTSMYLCASSPQQAGQETQYFGPGTRLLVL.

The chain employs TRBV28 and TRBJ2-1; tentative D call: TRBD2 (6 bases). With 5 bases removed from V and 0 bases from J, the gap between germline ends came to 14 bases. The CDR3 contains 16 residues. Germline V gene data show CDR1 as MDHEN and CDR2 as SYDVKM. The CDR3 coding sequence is TGTGCCAGCAGTATTAGCGGTCCTGCCTCCTACAATGAGCAGTTCTTC. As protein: CASSISGPASYNEQFF.

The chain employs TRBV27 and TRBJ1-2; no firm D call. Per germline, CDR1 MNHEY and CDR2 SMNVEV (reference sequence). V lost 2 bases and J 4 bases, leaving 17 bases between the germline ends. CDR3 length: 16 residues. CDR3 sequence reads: CASSLKGPRGGYGYTF. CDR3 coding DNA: TGTGCCAGCAGTTTAAAGGGTCCCCGGGGTGGCTATGGCTACACCTTC.

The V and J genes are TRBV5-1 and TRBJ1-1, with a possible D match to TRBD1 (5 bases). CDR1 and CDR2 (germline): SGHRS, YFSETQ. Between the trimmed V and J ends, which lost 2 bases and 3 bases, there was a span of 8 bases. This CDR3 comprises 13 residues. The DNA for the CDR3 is TGCGCCAGCAGCTTCCAGGGTGACACTGAAGCTTTCTTT. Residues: CASSFQGDTEAFF.

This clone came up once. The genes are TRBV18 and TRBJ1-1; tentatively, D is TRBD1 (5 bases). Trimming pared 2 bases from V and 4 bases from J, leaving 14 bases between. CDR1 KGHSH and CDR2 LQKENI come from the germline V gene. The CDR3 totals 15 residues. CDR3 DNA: TGTGCCAGCTCACCAGACAGCGGCGGGGGCACTGAAGCTTTCTTT. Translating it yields CASSPDSGGGTEAFF.

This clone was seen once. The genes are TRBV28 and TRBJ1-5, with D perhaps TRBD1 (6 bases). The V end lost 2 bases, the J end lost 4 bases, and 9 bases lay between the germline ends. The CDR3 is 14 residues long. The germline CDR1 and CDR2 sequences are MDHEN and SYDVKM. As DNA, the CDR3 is TGTGCCAGCAGTTTAGCAGGGGCTAATCAGCCCCAGCATTTT. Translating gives CASSLAGANQPQHF.

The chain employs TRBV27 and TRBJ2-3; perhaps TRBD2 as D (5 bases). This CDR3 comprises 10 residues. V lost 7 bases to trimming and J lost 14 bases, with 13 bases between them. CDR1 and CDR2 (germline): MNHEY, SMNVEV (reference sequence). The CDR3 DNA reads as TGTGCCAGCACCCCACGAGGGCGGTATTTT. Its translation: CASTPRGRYF.

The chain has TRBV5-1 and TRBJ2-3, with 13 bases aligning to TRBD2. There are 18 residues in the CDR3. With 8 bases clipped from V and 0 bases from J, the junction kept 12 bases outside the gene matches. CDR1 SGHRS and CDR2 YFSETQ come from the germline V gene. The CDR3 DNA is TGCGCCAGACGGGCAGGACTAGCGGGAGCTCGAAGCACAGATACGCAGTATTTT. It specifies CARRAGLAGARSTDTQYF.